The 16 T cell receptor beta chains below all came from one sample that was sequenced in a study of blood T cell repertoires in COVID-19. TCRdb's table, derived via immunoSEQ multiplex PCR, lists solely in-frame clones and lacks some. The sample holds some 140,000 clones, about four fifths seen once. Material for sequencing was peripheral blood. These receptors originate from a woman of 80 years or more with acute or convalescent COVID-19.

The chain combines TRBV5-6 with TRBJ2-1; 8 nucleotides line up with TRBD2. V gave up 6 bases and J gave up 2 bases; unmatched junction bases: 7. Germline assignment: CDR1 SGHDT and CDR2 YYEEEE. This CDR3 spans 15 amino acids. The CDR3 DNA follows: TGTGCCAGCACCCCCCCCGGGGGGGCCTACAATGAGCAGTTCTTC. Protein: CASTPPGGAYNEQFF.

J is TRBJ2-7 and V is TRBV5-1, with a tentative D call TRBD2 (6 bases). The CDR3 sequence is 14 residues long. Germline CDR1 and CDR2: SGHRS and YFSETQ. V was shortened by 0 bases and J by 5 bases, with 12 bases between the two germline ends. CDR3 sequence reads: CASSLGQRRDEQYF. CDR3 nucleotides: TGCGCCAGCAGCTTGGGGCAAAGGAGGGACGAGCAGTACTTC.

The chain links TRBV7-9 to TRBJ1-2, with D possibly TRBD1 on 6 matching bases. Deletions cut 2 bases from V and 7 bases from J, with 11 bases between. Germline V lookup: CDR1 SEHNR, CDR2 FQNEAQ (reference sequence). The CDR3 has 13 residues. DNA of the CDR3: TGTGCCAGCAGCTTATTGGCAGGGGCTGGCTACACCTTC. Its protein product is CASSLLAGAGYTF.

The chain joins TRBV5-1 to TRBJ2-7, with 8 bases matching TRBD2. CDR3 length: 16 residues. After removal of 0 bases from V and 2 bases from J, the junction contained 7 bases not matched to a gene. Germline V gene data show CDR1 as SGHRS and CDR2 as YFSETQ. The CDR3 DNA sequence: TGCGCCAGCAGCTTGGCCGGGGGGGGGCGTCCCTACGAGCAGTACTTC. Its translation: CASSLAGGGRPYEQYF. Based on the CDR3 plus reference TRBV5-1 and TRBJ2-7, the full variable domain is KAGVTQTPRYLIKTRGQQVTLSCSPISGHRSVSWYQQTPGQGLQFLFEYFSETQRNKGNFPGRFSGRQFSNSRSEMNVSTLELGDSALYLCASSLAGGGRPYEQYFGPGTRLTVT.

The chain combines TRBV25-1 with TRBJ1-2; no firm D call. The CDR3 is 13 amino acids. Germline loops: CDR1 MGHDK, CDR2 SYGVNS. V dropped 1 base and J dropped 3 bases, with 6 bases sitting between them. CDR3 nucleotide sequence: TGTGCCAGCAGTGAATGGCCAGACTATGGCTACACCTTC. Residues: CASSEWPDYGYTF.

J is TRBJ1-6 and V is TRBV7-8, with D unresolved. The germline gives CDR1 SGHVS, CDR2 FQNEAQ. Trimming cost V 6 bases and J 7 bases, with 16 bases left between them. This CDR3 spans 15 amino acids. This chain's CDR3 is CASRIRRDFNSPLHF. In nucleotides, the CDR3 is TGTGCCAGCAGAATCAGGCGAGATTTCAATTCACCCCTCCACTTT.

This chain links TRBV4-1 with TRBJ2-7; 10 bases are a match to TRBD1. This CDR3 has 14 amino acids. Germline assignment: CDR1 MGHRA and CDR2 YSYEKL. V lost 6 bases, J lost 6 bases, and 8 bases stayed unmatched. Written as DNA, the CDR3 is TGCGCCAGCAGTCGCCCGGGACAGGGGCCCGAGCAGTACTTC. Its protein is CASSRPGQGPEQYF.

The CDR3 protein is CASSRGTSNTEAFF. CDR3 coding DNA: TGTGCCAGCAGCCGAGGGACAAGCAACACTGAAGCTTTCTTT. The rearrangement uses TRBV3-1 (or the pseudogene TRBV3-2) and TRBJ1-1; D perhaps matches TRBD1 (6 bases). CDR1 LGHDT and CDR2 YNNKEL come from the germline V gene (reference sequence). This CDR3 contains 14 residues. Trimming pared 4 bases from V and 2 bases from J, leaving 11 bases between.

CDR3 amino acids: CASTRGGGNQPQHF. DNA of the CDR3: TGTGCCAGCACAAGAGGGGGTGGCAATCAGCCCCAGCATTTT. The chain couples TRBV5-6 to TRBJ1-5; D is perhaps TRBD1 (6 bases). CDR1 and CDR2 (germline): SGHDT, YYEEEE. The CDR3 runs 14 residues. Trimming left V 6 bases short and J 2 bases short, with 12 bases between. The full variable domain, with the rest looked up from reference TRBV5-6 and TRBJ1-5, is DAGVTQSPTHLIKTRGQQVTLRCSPKSGHDTVSWYQQALGQGPQFIFQYYEEEERQRGNFPDRFSGHQFPNYSSELNVNALLLGDSALYLCASTRGGGNQPQHFGDGTRLSIL.

The V gene is TRBV6-6, the J gene TRBJ1-2; tentatively, D is TRBD1 (6 bases). Germline V gives CDR1 MNHNY, CDR2 SVGAGI (reference sequence). V gave up 6 bases and J gave up 1 base, with 9 bases separating them. This CDR3 has 13 residues. The CDR3 sequence: CASSKDSNYGYTF. In DNA form, the CDR3 reads TGTGCCAGCAGCAAGGACAGTAACTATGGCTACACCTTC.

This clone was seen once. V usage is TRBV7-2 and J usage is TRBJ1-3; D is perhaps TRBD1 (5 bases). The CDR3 is 14 residues long. The V and J ends lost 8 bases and 2 bases respectively, with 13 bases between them. Germline loops: CDR1 SGHTA, CDR2 FQGNSA. The CDR3 sequence is CASRHDSPGNTIYF. The CDR3 bases are TGTGCCAGCCGTCACGACAGCCCTGGAAACACCATATATTTT.

CDR3 bases: TGCGCCAGCAGCCCAAGTCTTGCCTCGGTTGAAGCTTTCTTT. Translated, it gives CASSPSLASVEAFF. The chain employs TRBV5-1 and TRBJ1-1; no clear D gene. V lost 4 bases and J 7 bases, leaving 17 bases between the germline ends. This CDR3 contains 14 residues. The germline gives CDR1 SGHRS, CDR2 YFSETQ.

The rearrangement links TRBV18 to TRBJ2-7; D is perhaps TRBD2 (6 bases). Looked up from germline, CDR1 is KGHSH and CDR2 is LQKENI. The V end was cut by 5 bases, the J end by 7 bases, with 12 bases between. The CDR3 has 12 residues. For the CDR3, the DNA is TGTGCCAGCTCAGTGAAGGGGAGGGAGCAGTACTTC. It is translated as CASSVKGREQYF. Complete variable domain (other parts from reference TRBV18 and TRBJ2-7): NAGVMQNPRHLVRRRGQEARLRCSPMKGHSHVYWYRQLPEEGLKFMVYLQKENIIDESGMPKERFSAEFPKEGPSILRIQQVVRGDSAAYFCASSVKGREQYFGPGTRLTVT.

V gene TRBV14 combines with J gene TRBJ2-1; D call uncertain. The CDR3 runs 14 residues. The germline V gene encodes CDR1 SGHDN and CDR2 FVKESK. Trimming pared 4 bases from V and 1 base from J, leaving 8 bases between. Here the CDR3 reads CASSLSSSYNEQFF. In DNA, the CDR3 is TGTGCCAGCAGCCTAAGTAGTTCCTACAATGAGCAGTTCTTC.

The chain links TRBV7-2 to TRBJ1-2; tentatively, D is TRBD1 (5 bases). Trimming took 2 bases from V and 5 from J, leaving 12 bases between them. Looked up from germline, CDR1 is SGHTA and CDR2 is FQGNSA. The CDR3 runs 14 residues. The DNA of the CDR3 is TGTGCCAGCAGCTTAACGTTACAGGAGTATGGCTACACCTTC. This translates into CASSLTLQEYGYTF.

In the case of this clone: The identical CDR3 is also encoded by other nucleotide sequences in the sample. The CDR3 region is CASSVDSQETQYF. CDR3 in DNA: TGTGCCAGCAGCGTGGACAGCCAAGAGACCCAGTACTTC. The rearrangement joins TRBV9 to TRBJ2-5; tentative D call: TRBD1 (6 bases). Germline V gives CDR1 SGDLS, CDR2 YYNGEE. V was cut by 2 bases and J by 1 base, with 6 bases left in between. The CDR3 extends over 13 amino acids.